This is a list of T cell receptor beta chains from one sample in a study of a mutant IDH1 vaccine in newly diagnosed glioma. The antigens for these receptors are not known. The assay was immunoSEQ multiplex PCR, and TCRdb's table has in-frame clones only and misses some. The repertoire holds some 70,000 clones, around 82% seen once, with 10% to 15% in the top ten. The source material was PBMCs, sampled from a glioma patient whose treatment included an IDH1 peptide vaccine. Receptors originate from a man aged 18 to 30 with glioma. CDR3s include the opening cysteine and the closing phenylalanine or tryptophan. D genes are given only for firm matches. Clone sizes are given selectively: once, few, many, or a class where the clone is expanded.

TRBJ2-1 | NA | 12 | TRBD1 | TRBV5-1 | CASSFDRGPEFF | TGCGCCAGCAGCTTCGACAGGGGGCCGGAGTTCTTC
TRBJ1-3 | NA | 13 | NA | TRBV18 | CASSPTPGNTIYF | TGTGCCAGCTCCCCTACGCCTGGAAACACCATATATTTT
TRBJ1-1 | NA | 14 | NA | TRBV19 | CASSLGRWNTEAFF | TGTGCCAGTAGTCTCGGGAGATGGAACACTGAAGCTTTCTTT
TRBJ2-7 | once | 14 | NA | TRBV27 | CASSVQGGGYEQYF | TGTGCCAGCAGTGTCCAGGGTGGGGGTTACGAGCAGTACTTC
TRBJ1-2 | NA | 14 | NA | TRBV5-4 | CASSKDSLLRGYTF | TGTGCCAGCAGTAAAGACAGTCTGTTACGTGGCTACACCTTC
TRBJ2-3 | NA | 15 | TRBD2 | TRBV7-9 | CASSLLAGGPDTQYF | TGTGCCAGCAGCCTCCTAGCGGGGGGCCCAGATACGCAGTATTTT
TRBJ2-3 | NA | 13 | NA | TRBV6-6 | CASSHVGTDTQYF | TGTGCCAGCAGCCACGTCGGGACAGATACGCAGTATTTT
TRBJ2-1 | NA | 15 | TRBD1 | TRBV15 | CATSRAFGQANEQFF | TGTGCCACCAGCAGAGCATTCGGACAGGCAAATGAGCAGTTCTTC
TRBJ1-1 | once | 14 | NA | TRBV19 | CASSIEGGNTEAFF | TGTGCCAGTAGTATAGAAGGGGGTAACACTGAAGCTTTCTTT
TRBJ1-2 | NA | 16 | NA | TRBV5-6 | CASSFRGAGPNYGYTF | TGTGCCAGCAGCTTCCGTGGTGCAGGACCAAACTATGGCTACACCTTC
TRBJ1-2 | once | 11 | TRBD1 | TRBV6-5 | CASRRGQGYTF | TGTGCCAGCAGGAGGGGGCAAGGCTACACCTTC
TRBJ1-1 | few | 11 | NA | TRBV30 | CAWRGSIEAFF | TGTGCCTGGAGGGGCTCCATTGAAGCTTTCTTT
TRBJ1-3 | NA | 14 | NA | TRBV5-4 | CASSPQGPGNTIYF | TGTGCCAGCAGCCCACAGGGTCCTGGAAACACCATATATTTT
TRBJ2-7 | NA | 14 | NA | TRBV15 | CATSRQVGVWEQYF | TGTGCCACCAGCAGACAGGTAGGGGTTTGGGAGCAGTACTTC
TRBJ1-5 | NA | 16 | TRBD1 | TRBV2 | CASRGNRGGPNQPQHF | TGTGCCAGCAGGGGGAACAGGGGGGGGCCCAATCAGCCCCAGCATTTT
TRBJ2-7 | once | 13 | TRBD1 | TRBV11-3 | CASSLTGNYEQYF | TGTGCCAGCAGCTTGACAGGGAACTACGAGCAGTACTTC
TRBJ1-1 | NA | 15 | NA | TRBV15 | CATSRGSGRDTEAFF | TGTGCCACCAGCAGAGGTTCCGGACGGGATACTGAAGCTTTCTTT
TRBJ2-7 | NA | 16 | NA | TRBV14 | CASSQAPGVQGREQYF | TGTGCCAGCAGCCAAGCCCCTGGGGTACAGGGGAGGGAGCAGTACTTC
TRBJ2-1 | NA | 15 | TRBD2 | TRBV10-1 | CASSGTSGSNNEQFF | TGCGCCAGCAGTGGGACTAGCGGGAGTAACAATGAGCAGTTCTTC
TRBJ1-1 | NA | 14 | TRBD1 | TRBV7-6 | CASSKGQGVTEAFF | TGTGCCAGCAGCAAGGGACAGGGGGTTACTGAAGCTTTCTTT
TRBJ2-1 | NA | 17 | TRBD2 | TRBV15 | CATSRDYRTSGYNEQFF | TGTGCCACCAGCAGAGATTATAGGACTAGCGGGTACAATGAGCAGTTCTTC
TRBJ1-4 | NA | 14 | NA | TRBV4-1 | CASSPSNGGEKLFF | TGCGCCAGCAGCCCTAGTAATGGCGGTGAAAAACTGTTTTTT
TRBJ1-5 | NA | 14 | TRBD1 | TRBV30 | CAWSTTGGNQPQHF | TGTGCCTGGAGTACAACAGGGGGCAATCAGCCCCAGCATTTT
TRBJ1-2 | NA | 11 | NA | TRBV30 | CAWSEAGPYTF | TGTGCCTGGAGTGAGGCAGGGCCTTACACCTTC
TRBJ2-3 | NA | 16 | TRBD1 | TRBV5-8 | CASSLPPGQGSYTQYF | TGTGCCAGCAGCTTGCCGCCGGGACAGGGTTCGTATACGCAGTATTTT
TRBJ2-7 | NA | 15 | NA | TRBV27 | CASSLTLGTLYEQYF | TGTGCCAGCAGTTTAACGCTTGGGACTCTGTACGAGCAGTACTTC
TRBJ1-2 | once | 15 | TRBD1 | TRBV10-3 | CAISESMEGGDGYTF | TGTGCCATCAGTGAGTCAATGGAAGGGGGCGATGGCTACACCTTC
TRBJ2-3 | NA | 14 | TRBD1 | TRBV30 | CAWSPGQGTDTQYF | TGTGCCTGGAGTCCGGGACAGGGTACAGATACGCAGTATTTT
TRBJ2-2 | few | 15 | NA | TRBV19 | CASRLNRFNTGELFF | TGTGCCAGCCGGTTGAACAGGTTTAACACCGGGGAGCTGTTTTTT
TRBJ1-2 | NA | 15 | NA | TRBV4-3 | CASSQEIQGAYGYTF | TGCGCCAGCAGCCAAGAGATTCAGGGTGCCTATGGCTACACCTTC
TRBJ2-3 | NA | 12 | NA | TRBV9 | CASSPLTNTQYF | TGTGCCAGCAGCCCGCTCACGAATACGCAGTATTTT
TRBJ2-1 | NA | 15 | TRBD2 | TRBV7-9 | CASSPAGIENNEQFF | TGTGCCAGCAGCCCAGCGGGGATTGAGAACAATGAGCAGTTCTTC
TRBJ2-1 | NA | 15 | TRBD2 | TRBV6-6 | CASSYSPAGDLEQFF | TGTGCCAGCAGTTACTCTCCAGCGGGAGATCTTGAGCAGTTCTTC
TRBJ1-5 | once | 15 | NA | TRBV4-3 | CASSQDTGAHQPQHF | TGCGCCAGCAGCCAAGATACAGGTGCGCATCAGCCCCAGCATTTT
TRBJ1-1 | NA | 15 | NA | TRBV5-5 | CASSGGPRGNTEAFF | TGTGCCAGCAGCGGAGGACCCAGGGGGAACACTGAAGCTTTCTTT
TRBJ1-1 | NA | 16 | NA | TRBV7-3 | CASSLTGLGGSTEAFF | TGTGCCAGCAGCTTAACGGGTCTTGGGGGTTCGACTGAAGCTTTCTTT
TRBJ1-6 | NA | 17 | NA | TRBV4-2 | CASSQDPLSSYNSPLHF | TGTGCCAGCAGCCAAGATCCTCTGAGCTCCTATAATTCACCCCTCCACTTT
TRBJ1-1 | few | 12 | NA | TRBV10-3 | CAISESGTSAFF | TGTGCCATCAGTGAGTCGGGGACCTCGGCTTTCTTT
TRBJ1-1 | NA | 13 | NA | TRBV7-2 | CASSFRGNTEAFF | TGTGCCAGCAGCTTTCGGGGGAACACTGAAGCTTTCTTT
TRBJ1-2 | NA | 14 | NA | TRBV2 | CASSEALRGLGYTF | TGTGCCAGCAGTGAAGCGCTTCGGGGACTCGGCTACACCTTC
TRBJ1-5 | few | 12 | NA | TRBV2 | CASSDQRKPQHF | TGTGCCAGCAGTGATCAGCGAAAGCCCCAGCATTTT
TRBJ1-2 | NA | 12 | TRBD1 | TRBV10-3 | CAIRGTDYGYTF | TGTGCCATCAGAGGGACAGACTATGGCTACACCTTC
TRBJ1-1 | few | 14 | TRBD1 | TRBV5-1 | CASSSDRGQTEAFF | TGCGCCAGCAGCAGCGACAGGGGGCAGACTGAAGCTTTCTTT
TRBJ2-7 | NA | 16 | NA | TRBV5-5 | CASSPQGGGSSYEQYF | TGTGCCAGCAGCCCGCAGGGGGGGGGTAGCTCCTACGAGCAGTACTTC
TRBJ1-4 | few | 14 | TRBD1 | TRBV6-5 | CASSRRTGEEKLFF | TGTGCCAGCAGTCGTCGGACAGGGGAAGAAAAACTGTTTTTT
TRBJ2-7 | few | 11 | NA | TRBV27 | CASSSLYEQYF | TGTGCCAGCAGTTCGCTTTACGAGCAGTACTTC
TRBJ2-3 | NA | 16 | NA | TRBV2 | CASSVRGTGTTDTQYF | TGTGCCAGCAGTGTGCGGGGGACAGGAACCACAGATACGCAGTATTTT
TRBJ1-1 | NA | 14 | NA | TRBV19 | CASSMGWMNTEAFF | TGTGCCAGTAGTATGGGGTGGATGAACACTGAAGCTTTCTTT
TRBJ1-2 | once | 16 | NA | TRBV5-6 | CASSLGRTGMGMDYTF | TGTGCCAGCAGCTTGGGTCGAACAGGGATGGGGATGGACTACACCTTC
TRBJ1-4 | NA | 12 | NA | TRBV2 | CATLGVNEKLFF | TGTGCCACCCTTGGGGTTAATGAAAAACTGTTTTTT
TRBJ1-2 | NA | 13 | NA | TRBV7-2 | CASSLPRAYGYTF | TGTGCCAGCAGCTTGCCCCGGGCGTATGGCTACACCTTC
TRBJ2-2 | NA | 17 | NA | TRBV7-6 | CASSLGNQVAPTGELFF | TGTGCCAGCAGCTTAGGGAACCAGGTTGCCCCCACCGGGGAGCTGTTTTTT
TRBJ2-7 | NA | 18 | TRBD1 | TRBV4-1 | CASSQEAGVTGFNYEQYF | TGCGCCAGCAGCCAAGAGGCGGGCGTGACAGGGTTCAACTACGAGCAGTACTTC